This TCR beta chain was sequenced for a study of a mutant IDH1 vaccine in newly diagnosed glioma. Only in-frame clones appear in the TCRdb table, and some are missing; sequencing was by immunoSEQ multiplex PCR. The table has about 28,000 clones, around 83% seen once; the top ten hold approximately 19%. Trimming took 4 bases from V and 2 from J; bases not matched to a gene: 3. Germline CDR1 is MNHNS and CDR2 is SASEGT. There are 15 residues in the CDR3. A remark on this clone: The antigen is undetermined.

The time point was: week 23, last vaccination. With topical imiquimod, each dose of the vaccine consisted of 300 ug of mutant IDH1 20-mer peptide. The material sequenced was PBMCs, taken from a glioma patient whose treatment included an IDH1 peptide vaccine. The sequence was obtained from a woman aged 25 to 39 with glioma. The chain recombines TRBV6-1 with TRBJ2-7; TRBD2 matches 12 bases. The CDR3 region has the DNA TGTGCCAGCAGTGCCCGGACTAGCGGGACCTACGAGCAGTACTTC. The encoded protein is CASSARTSGTYEQYF.